The clone carrying this TCR beta chain was detected a few times. The antigen remains undetermined. CDR1 and CDR2 from the germline V gene are MGHDK and SYGVNS. The CDR3 sequence is 14 residues long. V was shortened by 5 bases and J by 8 bases, with 15 bases between the two germline ends. Before being chosen for sequencing, patients had shown CD8+CD57+ cell expansion by flow cytometry. The cohort consisted entirely of patients having severe acquired aplastic anemia. These data are taken from a study of CD8+CD57+ T cells in acquired aplastic anemia. Study-wide background: Isolated CD4+ and CD8+ cells, once sorted, yielded DNA averaging around 2.9 ug.

Study-wide findings and caveats: Shared by patients and controls, around 27 CD8+ CDR3s were abundant in patients.

Template material for TCR beta VDJ and CDR3 profiling consisted of genomic DNA. A single record per CDR3 protein comes from TCRdb applying MiXCR to the reads. The sample contains some 150,000 distinct CDR3 sequences, 52% of which appear only once. The source material was sorted CD4+, CD8+, or CD8+CD57+ T cells (not recorded which) from PBMCs. The rearrangement links TRBV25-1 to TRBJ2-2, with TRBD2 as a possible D gene (5 bases). The receptor was isolated from a human donor with aplastic anemia. CDR3: CASSTPSEVGELFF. CDR3 DNA: TGTGCCAGCAGTACCCCTTCGGAGGTTGGGGAGCTGTTTTTT.